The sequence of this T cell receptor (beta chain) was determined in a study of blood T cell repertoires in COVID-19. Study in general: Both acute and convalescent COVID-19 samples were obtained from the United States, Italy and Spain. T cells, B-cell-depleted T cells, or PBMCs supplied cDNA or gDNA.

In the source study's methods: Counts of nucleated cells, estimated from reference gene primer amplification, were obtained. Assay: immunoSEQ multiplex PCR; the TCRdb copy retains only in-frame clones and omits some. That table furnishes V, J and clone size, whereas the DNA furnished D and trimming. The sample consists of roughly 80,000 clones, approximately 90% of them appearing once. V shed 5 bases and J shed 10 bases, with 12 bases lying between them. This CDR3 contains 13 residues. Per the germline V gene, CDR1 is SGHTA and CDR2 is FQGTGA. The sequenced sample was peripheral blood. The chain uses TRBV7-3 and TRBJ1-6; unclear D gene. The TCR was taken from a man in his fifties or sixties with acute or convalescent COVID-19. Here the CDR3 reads CASSLIERSPLHF. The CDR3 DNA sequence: TGTGCCAGCAGCCTGATCGAGAGATCACCCCTCCACTTT.